This T cell receptor beta chain was captured in a study of blood T cell repertoires in COVID-19. Study background: Some COVID-19 samples were acute and others convalescent; all came from the United States, Italy and Spain. The cDNA or gDNA used as material had been derived from T cells, B-cell-depleted T cells, or PBMCs.

V lost 1 base, J lost 3 bases, and 8 bases lay in between. Per germline, CDR1 SGHNT and CDR2 YYREEE (reference sequence). The CDR3 spans 14 residues. In the original processing: Nucleated cell counts were estimated from reference gene primer amplification. Clones were read by immunoSEQ multiplex PCR, and TCRdb kept only the in-frame ones, dropping some. The V and J calls and the clone size are those of that table, but D and trimming were determined from the DNA. The table shows over 75,000 clones, with 70% to 85% occurring only once. The sequencing input was peripheral blood. The receptor's source is a man aged 70 or older with acute or convalescent COVID-19. The gene calls are TRBV5-4 and TRBJ1-5; D is perhaps TRBD1 (5 bases). The CDR3 sequence is CASSLQGSNQPQHF. The CDR3 bases are TGTGCCAGCAGCTTGCAGGGTTCCAATCAGCCCCAGCATTTT.